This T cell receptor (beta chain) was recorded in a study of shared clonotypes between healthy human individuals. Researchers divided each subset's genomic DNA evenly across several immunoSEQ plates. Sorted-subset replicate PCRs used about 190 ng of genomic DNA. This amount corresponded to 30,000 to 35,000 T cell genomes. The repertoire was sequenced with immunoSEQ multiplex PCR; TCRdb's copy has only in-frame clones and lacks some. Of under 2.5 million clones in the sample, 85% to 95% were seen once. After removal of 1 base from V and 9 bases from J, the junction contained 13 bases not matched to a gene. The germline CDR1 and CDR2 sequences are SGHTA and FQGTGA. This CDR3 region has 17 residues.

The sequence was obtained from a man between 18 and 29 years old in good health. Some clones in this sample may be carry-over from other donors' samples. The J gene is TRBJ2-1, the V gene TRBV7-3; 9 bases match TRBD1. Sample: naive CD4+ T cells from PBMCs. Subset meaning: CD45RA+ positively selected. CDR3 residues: CASSLMRPGTGRSEQFF. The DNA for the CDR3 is TGTGCCAGCAGCTTAATGCGCCCCGGGACAGGGCGGTCTGAGCAGTTCTTC.